These T cell receptor beta chains were read from a single sample in a study of blood T cell repertoires in COVID-19. This table comes from immunoSEQ multiplex PCR, and its TCRdb copy is limited to in-frame clones, with some not included. The sample has 100,000 to 150,000 clones, 60% to 80% seen once. The sample comprised peripheral blood. The receptors come from a woman aged 70-85 years with acute or convalescent COVID-19. Each CDR3 is given with its conserved first and last residue. D genes are given only for firm matches. Clone size is not always given. Where it is, it says once, few, many or a class for expanded clones.

v_gene: TRBV2; j_gene: TRBJ2-2; len: 15; abundance: NA; d_gene: NA; CDR3aa: CASKTQGMNTGELFF; CDR3nt: TGTGCCAGCAAAACTCAGGGGATGAACACCGGGGAGCTGTTTTTT
v_gene: TRBV5-8; j_gene: TRBJ1-6; len: 13; abundance: NA; d_gene: NA; CDR3aa: CASRRDWNSPLHF; CDR3nt: TGTGCCAGCAGGCGGGACTGGAATTCACCCCTCCACTTT
v_gene: TRBV28; j_gene: TRBJ2-7; len: 16; abundance: NA; d_gene: TRBD2; CDR3aa: CASRFSLAGGFSEQYF; CDR3nt: TGTGCCAGCAGGTTTTCTCTAGCGGGAGGGTTCAGCGAGCAGTACTTC
v_gene: TRBV27; j_gene: TRBJ1-2; len: 15; abundance: few; d_gene: NA; CDR3aa: CASSLSEGAYYGYTF; CDR3nt: TGTGCCAGCAGTTTATCGGAAGGGGCCTACTATGGCTACACCTTC
v_gene: TRBV15; j_gene: TRBJ2-7; len: 15; abundance: NA; d_gene: TRBD1; CDR3aa: CATSRYRDRAYEQYF; CDR3nt: TGTGCCACCAGCAGATACCGGGACAGGGCCTACGAGCAGTACTTC
v_gene: TRBV7-9; j_gene: TRBJ2-6; len: 16; abundance: NA; d_gene: NA; CDR3aa: CASSLWPRGLANVLTF; CDR3nt: TGTGCCAGCAGCTTATGGCCGAGGGGGTTAGCCAACGTCCTGACTTTC
v_gene: TRBV20-1; j_gene: TRBJ2-3; len: 11; abundance: NA; d_gene: NA; CDR3aa: CSARYGTEQYF; CDR3nt: TGCAGTGCTAGATACGGGACTGAGCAGTATTTT
v_gene: TRBV10-3; j_gene: TRBJ2-7; len: 15; abundance: NA; d_gene: TRBD2; CDR3aa: CAIRNGLAGTYEQYF; CDR3nt: TGTGCCATCAGGAACGGACTAGCGGGGACCTACGAGCAGTACTTC
v_gene: TRBV7-2; j_gene: TRBJ2-7; len: 15; abundance: few; d_gene: TRBD1; CDR3aa: CASSRAGTGTPEQYF; CDR3nt: TGTGCCAGCAGCCGCGCCGGGACAGGGACACCCGAGCAGTACTTC
v_gene: TRBV7-8; j_gene: TRBJ2-3; len: 19; abundance: NA; d_gene: TRBD2; CDR3aa: CASSLQPRGAGANTDTQYF; CDR3nt: TGTGCCAGCAGCCTACAACCCCGAGGGGCGGGAGCTAACACAGATACGCAGTATTTT
v_gene: TRBV6-5; j_gene: TRBJ1-5; len: 13; abundance: NA; d_gene: TRBD1; CDR3aa: CASRPRGDQPQHF; CDR3nt: TGTGCCAGCAGACCCAGGGGGGATCAGCCCCAGCATTTT
v_gene: TRBV10-3; j_gene: TRBJ2-5; len: 17; abundance: once; d_gene: NA; CDR3aa: CAISVQRAPQVGETQYF; CDR3nt: TGTGCCATCAGTGTGCAGCGGGCCCCGCAGGTCGGAGAGACCCAGTACTTC
v_gene: TRBV27; j_gene: TRBJ1-6; len: 15; abundance: once; d_gene: NA; CDR3aa: CASRWGYSYNSPLHF; CDR3nt: TGTGCCAGCAGGTGGGGCTACTCCTATAATTCACCCCTCCACTTT
v_gene: TRBV2; j_gene: TRBJ2-2; len: 14; abundance: few; d_gene: TRBD1; CDR3aa: CASSGDRAGGELFF; CDR3nt: TGTGCCAGCAGCGGGGACAGGGCCGGCGGGGAGCTGTTTTTT
v_gene: TRBV2; j_gene: TRBJ2-7; len: 14; abundance: NA; d_gene: NA; CDR3aa: CASSEWQTAYEQYF; CDR3nt: TGTGCCAGCAGTGAATGGCAGACAGCCTACGAGCAGTACTTC
v_gene: TRBV3-1/TRBV3-2; j_gene: TRBJ1-2; len: 12; abundance: once; d_gene: NA; CDR3aa: CASSQDRHGYTF; CDR3nt: TGTGCCAGCAGCCAGGACAGACATGGCTACACCTTC
v_gene: TRBV10-1; j_gene: TRBJ2-5; len: 12; abundance: NA; d_gene: TRBD2; CDR3aa: CAPQWGGETQYF; CDR3nt: TGCGCCCCCCAGTGGGGGGGGGAGACCCAGTACTTC
v_gene: TRBV19; j_gene: TRBJ2-1; len: 14; abundance: NA; d_gene: NA; CDR3aa: CASSIGRVYNEQFF; CDR3nt: TGTGCCAGTAGTATTGGGCGGGTCTACAATGAGCAGTTCTTC
v_gene: TRBV12-3/TRBV12-4; j_gene: TRBJ2-7; len: 12; abundance: few; d_gene: NA; CDR3aa: CASSRDFYEQYF; CDR3nt: TGTGCCAGCAGCCGGGACTTTTACGAGCAGTACTTC
v_gene: TRBV6-1; j_gene: TRBJ2-7; len: 14; abundance: NA; d_gene: NA; CDR3aa: CASSEDRAFYEQYF; CDR3nt: TGTGCCAGCAGTGAAGACAGGGCCTTCTACGAGCAGTACTTC
v_gene: TRBV29-1; j_gene: TRBJ1-2; len: 10; abundance: few; d_gene: NA; CDR3aa: CSVGDFGYTF; CDR3nt: TGCAGCGTAGGGGACTTTGGCTACACCTTC
v_gene: TRBV3-1/TRBV3-2; j_gene: TRBJ2-2; len: 20; abundance: NA; d_gene: TRBD2; CDR3aa: CASSQAAPGTSGGSTGELFF; CDR3nt: TGTGCCAGCAGCCAAGCTGCACCCGGGACTAGCGGGGGAAGCACCGGGGAGCTGTTTTTT
v_gene: TRBV29-1; j_gene: TRBJ2-2; len: 14; abundance: NA; d_gene: NA; CDR3aa: CSVGGRHNTGELFF; CDR3nt: TGCAGCGTTGGGGGCCGGCATAACACCGGGGAGCTGTTTTTT
v_gene: TRBV4-1; j_gene: TRBJ2-3; len: 20; abundance: NA; d_gene: TRBD2; CDR3aa: CASSQAGTSGRQRGTDTQYF; CDR3nt: TGCGCCAGCAGCCAGGCGGGGACTAGCGGGAGGCAAAGGGGCACAGATACGCAGTATTTT
v_gene: TRBV6-5; j_gene: TRBJ1-4; len: 15; abundance: few; d_gene: NA; CDR3aa: CASSYYRERNEKLFF; CDR3nt: TGTGCCAGCAGTTACTACCGGGAGAGAAATGAAAAACTGTTTTTT
v_gene: TRBV6-2/TRBV6-3; j_gene: TRBJ2-7; len: 14; abundance: NA; d_gene: NA; CDR3aa: CASSYYRDPWEQYF; CDR3nt: TGTGCCAGCAGTTACTACAGGGACCCCTGGGAGCAGTACTTC
v_gene: TRBV2; j_gene: TRBJ2-3; len: 13; abundance: NA; d_gene: TRBD2; CDR3aa: CASSGLARDTQYF; CDR3nt: TGTGCCAGCAGTGGACTAGCAAGGGATACGCAGTATTTT
v_gene: TRBV21-1; j_gene: TRBJ1-5; len: 15; abundance: NA; d_gene: NA; CDR3aa: CASSKLGDQNQPQHF; CDR3nt: TGTGCCAGCAGCAAATTGGGAGATCAAAATCAGCCCCAGCATTTT
v_gene: TRBV11-2; j_gene: TRBJ1-1; len: 17; abundance: NA; d_gene: TRBD1; CDR3aa: CASSRRGQGYMNTEAFF; CDR3nt: TGTGCCAGCAGCCGCCGAGGACAGGGATACATGAACACTGAAGCTTTCTTT
v_gene: TRBV10-2; j_gene: TRBJ1-5; len: 12; abundance: NA; d_gene: NA; CDR3aa: CASRDTNQPQHF; CDR3nt: TGCGCCAGCCGGGACACTAATCAGCCCCAGCATTTT
v_gene: TRBV28; j_gene: TRBJ2-7; len: 16; abundance: NA; d_gene: TRBD1; CDR3aa: CASSLDTGQVPYEQYF; CDR3nt: TGTGCCAGCAGTTTAGATACGGGACAGGTCCCCTACGAGCAGTACTTC
v_gene: TRBV10-3; j_gene: TRBJ1-3; len: 14; abundance: NA; d_gene: NA; CDR3aa: CAISEQGKANTIYF; CDR3nt: TGTGCCATCAGTGAGCAGGGGAAGGCAAACACCATATATTTT